The 17 T cell receptor beta chains reported below all come from one sample, sequenced in a study of vaccination and CD4 T cells after COVID-19. Treatment given: roughly 10-day PBMC culture with coronavirus spike peptide pools or control peptides (ViraFEST assay). Sequencing of DNA taken from cultured CD4+ T cells relied on the Oncomine TCR Beta short-read assay. TCRdb reprocessed the PCR reads with MiXCR, giving one entry per CDR3 protein. The sample holds 10,000 or so distinct CDR3 sequences, roughly three fifths seen once. The antigens for these receptors are not known. The source material was CD4+ T cells from blood, cultured in vitro. The receptors shown here come from a human donor who had recovered from COVID-19.

The chain has TRBV6-1 and TRBJ1-1; TRBD1 matches 8 bases. This CDR3 has 14 residues. Germline loops: CDR1 MNHNS, CDR2 SASEGT. Germline trimming cut 7 bases from V and 5 bases from J; bases unmatched to any gene: 9. The CDR3 region has the DNA TGTGCCAGCACCATCGACAGGGGTCGGACTGAAGCTTTCTTT. This codes for CASTIDRGRTEAFF.

The V gene is TRBV19, the J gene TRBJ1-6, with D possibly matching TRBD1 (6 bases). Trimming shortened V by 3 bases and J by 7 bases, and 13 bases separated the two germline ends. Per germline, CDR1 LNHDA and CDR2 SQIVND (reference sequence). The CDR3 length is 15 residues. CDR3 sequence (DNA): TGTGCCAGTAGTATCGGAGGACAGTCAAATTCACCCCTCCACTTT. Its translation is CASSIGGQSNSPLHF. Filled out from reference TRBV19 and TRBJ1-6, the complete variable domain reads DGGITQSPKYLFRKEGQNVTLSCEQNLNHDAMYWYRQDPGQGLRLIYYSQIVNDFQKGDIAEGYSVSREKKESFPLTVTSAQKNPTAFYLCASSIGGQSNSPLHFGNGTRLTVT.

The chain carries TRBV12-3 or TRBV12-4 and TRBJ2-3, with 7 bases matching TRBD2. The CDR3 covers 15 residues. With V trimmed by 0 bases and J by 5 bases, 5 bases remained unmatched. Written as DNA, the CDR3 is TGTGCCAGCAGTTTAGCGGGAGGGCCGTTAGATACGCAGTATTTT. This translates into CASSLAGGPLDTQYF.

The chain links TRBV7-2 to TRBJ1-3; a weak D match, TRBD1 (5 bases). The CDR3 is 14 amino acids. The V and J ends lost 1 base and 1 base respectively, with 5 bases between them. The V gene's germline CDR1 is SGHTA and CDR2 FQGNSA. The CDR3 here is CASSLGGSGNTIYF. The CDR3 region has the DNA TGTGCCAGCAGCTTAGGGGGGTCTGGAAACACCATATATTTT.

The chain uses TRBV15 and TRBJ1-5; D not resolved. The germline V gene has CDR1 LNHNV and CDR2 YYDKDF (reference sequence). This CDR3 comprises 17 residues. The germline V and J ends were trimmed by 0 bases and 9 bases, with 21 bases remaining between them. CDR3 sequence reads: CATSRETPRVADRPQHF. The CDR3 DNA sequence: TGTGCCACCAGCAGAGAGACGCCACGAGTTGCTGATCGGCCCCAGCATTTT.

This clonotype was detected only a few times. The J gene is TRBJ2-3, the V gene TRBV5-4, with 7 bases identical to TRBD1. The ends lost 5 bases at V and 2 bases at J; junction bases unmatched: 11. The CDR3 length is 16 residues. CDR1 is SGHNT, CDR2 YYREEE, per germline (reference sequence). CDR3 amino acids: CASRIGRDRLTDTQYF. The CDR3 DNA is TGTGCCAGCAGAATAGGCCGGGACAGACTCACAGATACGCAGTATTTT.

The V gene is TRBV18, the J gene TRBJ1-1; 9 positions match TRBD1. This CDR3 spans 14 amino acids. Germline CDR1 is KGHSH and CDR2 is LQKENI. Trimming removed 0 bases from V and 11 bases from J; junction bases left unmatched: 7. The CDR3 coding sequence is TGTGCCAGCTCACCACCACCGGGACAGGGATCGGCTTTCTTT. Translation gives CASSPPPGQGSAFF.

The chain has TRBV19 and TRBJ2-4; D remains unclear. The CDR3 extends over 15 amino acids. Trimming took off 4 bases at V and 7 bases at J, with 17 bases between the two ends. Per germline, CDR1 LNHDA and CDR2 SQIVND (reference sequence). The CDR3 loop is CASSTSDLRANIQYF. The CDR3 nucleotides are TGTGCCAGTAGTACCTCCGACCTCCGGGCGAACATTCAGTACTTC.

This chain uses TRBV7-9 with TRBJ1-1; tentatively, D is TRBD1 (5 bases). V was trimmed by 7 bases and J by 5 bases, leaving 14 bases between them. This CDR3 has 13 amino acids. Germline CDR1 reads SEHNR; CDR2 reads FQNEAQ (reference sequence). CDR3 amino acids: CASNIGGVTEAFF. CDR3 in DNA: TGTGCCAGCAACATTGGAGGGGTGACTGAAGCTTTCTTT.

The J gene is TRBJ2-5, the V gene TRBV24-1; 7 bases match TRBD1. V lost 2 bases to trimming and J lost 1 base; unmatched junction nucleotides: 3. The CDR3 covers 15 residues. Germline V gene lookup returns CDR1 KGHDR and CDR2 SFDVKD. The CDR3 DNA is TGTGCCACCAGTGATTCCAGGGGGTTCCAAGAGACCCAGTACTTC. Its translation: CATSDSRGFQETQYF.

The CDR3 DNA sequence: TGTGCCACCAACTATTATCGATCAAACTCTGGGGCCAACGTCCTGACTTTC. It is translated as CATNYYRSNSGANVLTF. This rearrangement joins TRBV6-1 to TRBJ2-6, with D hard to call. CDR1 is MNHNS and CDR2 is SASEGT in the germline V gene. This CDR3 comprises 17 residues. Trimming shortened V by 10 bases and J by 0 bases, and 19 bases separated the two germline ends.

The V and J genes are TRBV30 and TRBJ2-7; D perhaps matches TRBD1 (5 bases). The CDR3 sequence is 14 residues long. Germline V CDR1 and CDR2: GTSNPN, SVGIG (reference sequence). The V gene lost 0 bases and the J gene lost 4 bases, with 13 bases spanning the gap. The CDR3 DNA is TGTGCCTGGAGTGTAGCTCGGACATGGTACGAGCAGTACTTC. Its protein product is CAWSVARTWYEQYF.

This rearrangement joins TRBV20-1 to TRBJ2-1; TRBD1 aligns across 7 bases. This CDR3 region has 15 residues. Trimming took 0 bases from V and 8 from J; bases not matched to a gene: 10. Germline values: CDR1 DFQATT, CDR2 SNEGSKA (reference sequence). The CDR3 loop reads CSARDSRQGLDEQFF. CDR3 nucleotide sequence: TGCAGTGCTAGAGATTCTAGACAGGGTCTCGATGAGCAGTTCTTC.

The genes are TRBV6-1 and TRBJ1-6, with TRBD1 matching over 7 bases. Germline V gene lookup returns CDR1 MNHNS and CDR2 SASEGT. The length of the CDR3 is 13 residues. The ends lost 5 bases at V and 7 bases at J; junction bases unmatched: 2. The CDR3 loop reads CASSRDSNSPLHF. The CDR3 bases are TGTGCCAGCAGTCGGGACAGCAATTCACCCCTCCACTTT.

The V call is TRBV4-3, the J call TRBJ1-1; TRBD1 matches at 9 bases. Unmatched junction bases numbered 4, after V lost 4 bases and J lost 1 base. The CDR3 loop spans 15 amino acids. Looked up from germline, CDR1 is LGHNA and CDR2 is YSLEER. CDR3 protein: CASSLSGQGNTEAFF. DNA for the CDR3: TGCGCCAGCAGCCTTTCGGGACAGGGGAACACTGAAGCTTTCTTT.

J is TRBJ2-1 and V is TRBV12-3 or TRBV12-4, with 14 nucleotides matching TRBD2. The length of the CDR3 is 14 residues. Trimming at V came to 5 bases and at J to 12 bases, leaving 6 bases not matched to a gene. The CDR3 nucleotides are TGTGCCAGCAGTGGGACTAGCGGGGGAGGCTCGCAGTTCTTC. It codes for CASSGTSGGGSQFF.

V is TRBV6-2 or TRBV6-3 and J is TRBJ1-2, with 7 bases identical to TRBD1. V was pared by 6 bases and J by 4 bases, with 17 bases of the junction left unmatched. The CDR3 contains 17 residues. The germline V gene has CDR1 MNHEY and CDR2 SVGEGT. The CDR3 spells CASSLPGTASIIYGYTF. CDR3 nucleotides: TGTGCCAGCAGCCTCCCCGGGACAGCGAGCATAATCTATGGCTACACCTTC.